This T cell receptor (beta chain) originates from a study of response to subunit inactivated influenza vaccine. General study findings and limits: After each seasonal influenza vaccination, few new T cells are recruited, the authors suggested.

TCRdb processed the RT-PCR reads anew with MiXCR; each CDR3 protein has one entry. The table lists fewer than 700,000 distinct CDR3 sequences, 10% to 15% of them singletons. This clonotype was observed many times. Antigen: not known. Specimen: PBMCs from blood, collected 45 days after vaccination. This TCR derives from a man aged 45-65 years who received an inactivated influenza vaccine.

The CDR3 region is CAISEFVGSKTDTQYF. The CDR3 DNA follows: TGTGCCATCAGTGAATTCGTGGGTAGCAAAACAGATACGCAGTATTTT. This sequence joins TRBV10-3 and TRBJ2-3, with D uncertain. V was pared by 3 bases and J by 3 bases, with 16 bases between. The germline CDR1 and CDR2 sequences are ENHRY and SYGVKD. The CDR3 is made up of 16 amino acids.